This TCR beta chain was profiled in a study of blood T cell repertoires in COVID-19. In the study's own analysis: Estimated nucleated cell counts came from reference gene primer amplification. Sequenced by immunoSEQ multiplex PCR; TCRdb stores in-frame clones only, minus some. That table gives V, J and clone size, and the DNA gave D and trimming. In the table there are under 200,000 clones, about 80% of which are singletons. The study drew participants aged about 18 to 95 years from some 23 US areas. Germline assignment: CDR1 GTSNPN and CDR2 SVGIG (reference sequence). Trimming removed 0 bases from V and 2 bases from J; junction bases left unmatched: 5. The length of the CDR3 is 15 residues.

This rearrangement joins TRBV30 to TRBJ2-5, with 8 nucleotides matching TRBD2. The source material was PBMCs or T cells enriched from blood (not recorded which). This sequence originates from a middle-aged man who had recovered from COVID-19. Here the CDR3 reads CAWSVGAGVQETQYF. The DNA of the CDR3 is TGTGCCTGGAGTGTTGGAGCGGGGGTTCAAGAGACCCAGTACTTC.